The text below deals with one T cell receptor beta chain. What it binds is unknown. This entry comes from a study of somatic mutations in cytotoxic T cells in rheumatoid arthritis. As for the study in general: Patient blood (around 31 ml EDTA) was taken immediately after diagnosis and before treatment. Study-level results: Rheumatoid arthritis patients were compared with age-matched healthy controls, and their CD8+ T-cell clonality did not differ significantly.

Produced via immunoSEQ multiplex PCR; TCRdb's table is partial and in-frame only. Of 14,000 or so clones in the sample, about 68% were seen once. This sequence was found in an adult with rheumatoid arthritis. The sample consisted of CD8+ T cells sorted from blood.

CDR3 coding DNA: TGTGCCAGCAGCCCACTGGGCGGGGCCTACAATGAGCAGTTCTTC. Its protein product is CASSPLGGAYNEQFF. This rearrangement joins TRBV7-8 to TRBJ2-1; weak D call: TRBD2 (6 bases). Germline CDR1 is SGHVS and CDR2 is FQNEAQ. This CDR3 has 15 residues. V was clipped by 5 bases and J by 2 bases, with 13 bases between them.